These 19 T cell receptor beta chains came from one sample sequenced in a study of glioma-infiltrating T cells (dated by TCRdb to about 2016). TCRdb shows the sequencer as Illumina MiSeq. TCR alpha and beta CDR3 regions were amplified with the iRepertoire nested amplicon-rescue multiplex PCR (arm-PCR) platform from RNA. TCRdb cleaned the public reads at Q25 with fastp, built clones with MiXCR and kept in-frame beta chains. Rows matching on CDR3 protein sequence are summarized as one entry with the most common DNA and genes. This sample holds about 130,000 distinct CDR3 sequences; about 25% were observed only once. Together, the top ten hold about a quarter of the sample. The sequenced material came from glioma tissue, nonneoplastic brain tissue, or PBMCs (not recorded which). Receptor source: a human donor with low-grade glioma or glioblastoma, undergoing nonglioma brain surgery, or in good health (not recorded which).

This clonotype appeared a few times. This chain connects TRBV15 to TRBJ2-1; D is perhaps TRBD2 (5 bases). Germline loops: CDR1 LNHNV, CDR2 YYDKDF (reference sequence). V was trimmed by 0 bases and J by 2 bases, leaving 8 bases between them. CDR3 length equals 15 residues. CDR3 DNA sequence: TGTGCCACCAGCAGAGATAGCGCAGCCTACAATGAGCAGTTCTTC. This translates into CATSRDSAAYNEQFF. Full variable domain (rest looked up from reference TRBV15 and TRBJ2-1): DAMVIQNPRYQVTQFGKPVTLSCSQTLNHNVMYWYQQKSSQAPKLLFHYYDKDFNNEADTPDNFQSRRPNTSFCFLDIRSPGLGDTAMYLCATSRDSAAYNEQFFGPGTRLTVL.

This chain connects TRBV18 to TRBJ2-5; perhaps TRBD2 as D (5 bases). The V gene's germline CDR1 is KGHSH and CDR2 LQKENI. The CDR3 has 14 residues. V was pared by 3 bases and J by 3 bases, with 11 bases between. CDR3 loop: CASSPRTGKETQYF. In DNA form, the CDR3 reads TGTGCCAGCTCACCCAGGACTGGAAAAGAGACCCAGTACTTC.

The J gene is TRBJ1-1, the V gene TRBV29-1; 12 bases map to TRBD1. J lost 7 bases, V lost 6 bases, and 6 bases had no gene match. Germline-derived CDR1 and CDR2 are SQVTM and ANQGSEA. CDR3 size: 13 residues. The CDR3 DNA follows: TGCAGCGTAGGGGACAGGGGGCCGGATGAAGCTTTCTTT. Translated: CSVGDRGPDEAFF.

This clonotype was seen at least ten times. The V gene is TRBV20-1, the J gene TRBJ1-1; D may be TRBD1 (5 bases). V lost 3 bases and J lost 4, with 9 bases in between. The CDR3 runs 12 residues. Germline V gene sequence: CDR1 DFQATT, CDR2 SNEGSKA (reference sequence). CDR3 bases: TGCAGTGCTAGGAAGGGGCCCACTGAAGCTTTCTTT. Residues: CSARKGPTEAFF.

This clonotype was seen ten or more times. V and J are TRBV20-1 and TRBJ1-5; no definite D call. Trimming shortened V by 0 bases and J by 6 bases, and 9 bases separated the two germline ends. The CDR3 is made up of 13 amino acids. CDR1 and CDR2 from the germline V gene are DFQATT and SNEGSKA (reference sequence). CDR3 region: CSARDPGSQPQHF. DNA for the CDR3: TGCAGTGCTAGAGATCCCGGGTCTCAGCCCCAGCATTTT.

The chain has TRBV7-9 and TRBJ1-5, with 8 nucleotides matching TRBD1. Germline V gene data show CDR1 as SEHNR and CDR2 as FQNEAQ (reference sequence). Unmatched junction bases numbered 10, after V lost 8 bases and J lost 7 bases. This CDR3 is built from 14 residues. The CDR3: CASGRQGNGQPQHF. In nucleotides, the CDR3 is TGTGCCAGCGGCCGACAGGGGAACGGACAGCCCCAGCATTTT.

This clonotype occurred many times. The gene calls are TRBV20-1 and TRBJ2-3; D is perhaps TRBD1 or TRBD2 (5 bases each). Germline loops: CDR1 DFQATT, CDR2 SNEGSKA (reference sequence). Trimming removed 5 bases from V and 1 base from J, with 13 bases in between. The CDR3 extends over 14 amino acids. In DNA form, the CDR3 reads TGCAGTGCTCCGGGACCTGGCGGCACAGATACGCAGTATTTT. Protein product: CSAPGPGGTDTQYF.

This clonotype was detected only a few times. The CDR3 region has the DNA TGTGCCAGCGAGGAAGGGGGCCGTCAGCCCCAGCATTTT. This codes for CASEEGGRQPQHF. The chain joins TRBV2 to TRBJ1-5, with 7 bases lining up with TRBD1. Germline V gene sequence: CDR1 SNHLY, CDR2 FYNNEI. This CDR3 spans 13 amino acids. Losses at the gene ends were 8 bases for V and 6 bases for J; bases not matched to a gene: 7.

V usage is TRBV9 and J usage is TRBJ2-3, with D perhaps matching TRBD1 (6 bases). V lost 0 bases, J lost 6 bases, and 14 bases lay in between. The CDR3 covers 15 residues. Germline CDR1 and CDR2: SGDLS and YYNGEE. The CDR3 loop is CASSVGGQGPDTQYF. For the CDR3, the DNA is TGTGCCAGCAGCGTAGGTGGGCAGGGGCCCGATACGCAGTATTTT.

This clonotype was seen repeatedly, ten times or more. The DNA for the CDR3 is TGCAGTGCGAGAACGGCAGGAGATACGCAGTATTTT. Translated: CSARTAGDTQYF. V gene TRBV20-1 combines with J gene TRBJ2-3; no definite D call. Germline-derived CDR1 and CDR2 are DFQATT and SNEGSKA (reference sequence). V was cut by 6 bases and J by 5 bases, with 12 bases left in between. This CDR3 has 12 residues.

This clonotype was counted only a few times. The genes are TRBV9 and TRBJ2-1, with 7 bases that match TRBD1. Looked up from germline, CDR1 is SGDLS and CDR2 is YYNGEE. This CDR3 has 16 amino acids. V lost 2 bases, J lost 4 bases, and 9 bases stayed unmatched. The CDR3 nucleotides read TGTGCCAGCAGCGTGGGCCAGGGGGACCTATACAATGAGCAGTTCTTC. Translated, it gives CASSVGQGDLYNEQFF.

This clonotype was recorded many times. V usage is TRBV27 and J usage is TRBJ2-2; D possibly uses TRBD1 or TRBD2 (5 bases each). CDR1 is MNHEY, CDR2 SMNVEV, per germline (reference sequence). CDR3 length equals 15 residues. V was shortened by 3 bases and J by 7 bases, with 15 bases between the two germline ends. The CDR3 nucleotides read TGTGCCAGCAGTTTGAGTGGGGGTATGAGCGGGGAGCTGTTTTTT. It is translated as CASSLSGGMSGELFF.

This chain connects TRBV3-1 to TRBJ2-7; D possibly corresponds to TRBD2 (5 bases). The length of the CDR3 is 15 residues. V lost 5 bases and J 1 base, leaving 15 bases between the germline ends. The V gene's germline CDR1 is LGHDT and CDR2 YNNKEL (reference sequence). This CDR3 reads CASSYGRGLSYEQYV. The CDR3 DNA reads TGTGCCAGCAGCTACGGACGGGGATTGTCCTACGAGCAGTACGTC.

As for this clonotype: The final CDR3 position lacks the conserved phenylalanine or tryptophan, pointing to a likely read error. V gene TRBV29-1 combines with J gene TRBJ2-1, with TRBD2 matching over 10 bases. CDR3 length: 14 amino acids. V was pared by 6 bases and J by 5 bases, with 7 bases of the junction left unmatched. CDR1 is SQVTM, CDR2 ANQGSEA, per germline. Here the CDR3 reads CSVALAGANNEQFC. The CDR3 DNA reads TGCAGCGTAGCTCTAGCGGGGGCAAACAATGAGCAGTTCTGC.

The chain carries TRBV28 and TRBJ2-7; the D is unclear. This CDR3 region has 13 residues. Trimming shortened V by 4 bases and J by 3 bases, and 10 bases separated the two germline ends. CDR1 MDHEN and CDR2 SYDVKM come from the germline V gene. As DNA, the CDR3 is TGTGCCAGCAGTTCCGCGTGGGGCTACGAGCAGTACGTC. Protein product: CASSSAWGYEQYV.

This clonotype was recorded at least ten times. V and J are TRBV28 and TRBJ1-5; D not certain. The ends were cut back, 5 bases at V and 1 base at J, with 6 bases in the middle. Germline V lookup: CDR1 MDHEN, CDR2 SYDVKM. The CDR3 is 13 amino acids. The CDR3 DNA sequence: TGTGCCAGCAGTCCCCAGAGCAATCAGCCCCAGCATTTT. Protein sequence: CASSPQSNQPQHF.

This clonotype was seen repeatedly, ten times or more. This chain connects TRBV20-1 to TRBJ1-2; a possible D gene is TRBD1 (5 bases). The length of the CDR3 is 14 residues. Germline CDR1 and CDR2: DFQATT and SNEGSKA (reference sequence). V was clipped by 3 bases and J by 7 bases, with 18 bases between them. The chain's CDR3 is CSARPGKRGVGYTF. The CDR3, as DNA: TGCAGTGCTAGGCCTGGCAAAAGAGGGGTTGGCTACACCTTC.

This clonotype is a singleton in its sample. The chain couples TRBV7-9 to TRBJ1-2, with D perhaps TRBD1 (5 bases). The CDR3 spans 12 residues. Germline V gives CDR1 SEHNR, CDR2 FQNEAQ (reference sequence). The germline V and J ends were trimmed by 3 bases and 5 bases, with 7 bases remaining between them. This CDR3 is CASSLGRYGYTF. In DNA, the CDR3 is TGTGCCAGCAGCTTGGGGCGTTATGGCTACACCTTC.

This clonotype was seen a handful of times. The chain employs TRBV15 and TRBJ1-6; no definite D call. The V and J ends lost 11 bases and 0 bases respectively, with 8 bases between them. Per germline, CDR1 LNHNV and CDR2 YYDKDF (reference sequence). The CDR3 loop spans 13 amino acids. CDR3 nucleotides: TGTGCCTCGCAGAGCTCCTATAATTCACCCCTCCACTTT. This sequence encodes CASQSSYNSPLHF.